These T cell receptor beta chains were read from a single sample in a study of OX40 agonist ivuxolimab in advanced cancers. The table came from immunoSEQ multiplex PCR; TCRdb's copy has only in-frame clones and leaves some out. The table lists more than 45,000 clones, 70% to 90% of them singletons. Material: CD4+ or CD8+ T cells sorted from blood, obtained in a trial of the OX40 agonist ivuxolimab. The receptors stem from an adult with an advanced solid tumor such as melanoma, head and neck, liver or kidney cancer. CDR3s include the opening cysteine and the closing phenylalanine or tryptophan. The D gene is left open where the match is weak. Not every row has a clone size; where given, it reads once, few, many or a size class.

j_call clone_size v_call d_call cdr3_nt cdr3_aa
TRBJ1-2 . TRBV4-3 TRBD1 TGCGCCAGCAGCCAACCATGGAGGACAGGGCTTGCCTACACCTTC CASSQPWRTGLAYTF
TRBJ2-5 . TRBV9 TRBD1 TGTGCCAGCAGCGTGGGACAGGGGGTCGAGACCCAGTACTTC CASSVGQGVETQYF
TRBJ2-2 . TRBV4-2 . TGTGCCAGCAGCCTAGCGAGGGCCGGGGAGCTGTTTTTT CASSLARAGELFF
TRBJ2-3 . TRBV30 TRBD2 TGTGCCTGGGAAGCCGGGACTAGCGGACTCACAGATACGCAGTATTTT CAWEAGTSGLTDTQYF
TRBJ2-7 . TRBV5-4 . TGTGCCAGCAGCCCGGACTCGGCACTCTACGAGCAGTACTTC CASSPDSALYEQYF
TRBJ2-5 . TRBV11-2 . TGTGCCAGCAGCTACAAGTACCAAGAGACCCAGTACTTC CASSYKYQETQYF
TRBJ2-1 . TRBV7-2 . TGTGCCACCATTTGGGGTGGTTCCTACAATGAGCAGTTCTTC CATIWGGSYNEQFF
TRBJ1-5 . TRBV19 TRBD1 TGTGCCAGTAGTGGGACAGGGAGGGAACTTGGTCAGCCCCAGCATTTT CASSGTGRELGQPQHF
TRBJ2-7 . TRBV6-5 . TGTGCCAGCAGTGGACGGTACGAGCAGTACTTC CASSGRYEQYF
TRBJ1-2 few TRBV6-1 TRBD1 TGTGCCAGCAGTCTAGGACAGGGGGCAGATGGCTACACCTTC CASSLGQGADGYTF
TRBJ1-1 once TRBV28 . TGTGCCAGCAGTTTAGCGGTGAACACTGAAGCTTTCTTT CASSLAVNTEAFF
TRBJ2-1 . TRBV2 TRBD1 TGTGCCAGCAGTGGGGACAGTTACAATGAGCAGTTCTTC CASSGDSYNEQFF
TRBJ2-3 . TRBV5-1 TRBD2 TGCGCCAGCAGCTTTAGCGGGGGGTACACAGATACGCAGTATTTT CASSFSGGYTDTQYF
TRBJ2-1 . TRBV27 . TGTGCCAGCAGTTACTCCGGGACTCACAATGAGCAGTTCTTC CASSYSGTHNEQFF
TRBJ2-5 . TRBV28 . TGTGCCAGCAGTTCTCAGGGGGGCACGAAGACCCAGTACTTC CASSSQGGTKTQYF
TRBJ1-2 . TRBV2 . TGTGCCAGCAAGGGGGGGGAGTATGGCTACACCTTC CASKGGEYGYTF
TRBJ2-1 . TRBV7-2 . TGTGCCAGCAGCTTTAGCGAGTCCCGGCAGTTCTTC CASSFSESRQFF
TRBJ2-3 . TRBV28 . TGTGCCAGCACCGTACAGGGGAGGGGTACGCAGTATTTT CASTVQGRGTQYF
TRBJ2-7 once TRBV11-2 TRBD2 TGTGCCAGCAAAGGCGGGAGGGCCTTTGGCGAGCAGTACTTC CASKGGRAFGEQYF
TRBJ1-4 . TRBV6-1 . TGTGCCAGCAGTACGGCCCCGGAGCGCAAAAAACTGTTTTTT CASSTAPERKKLFF
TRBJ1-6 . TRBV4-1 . TGCGCCAGCAGCCACATCCTCAGGGTGCGGAATTCACCCCTCCACTTT CASSHILRVRNSPLHF
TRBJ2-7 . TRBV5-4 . TGTGCCAGCAGCTTCGGAGGGGCCGACTACGAGCAGTACTTC CASSFGGADYEQYF
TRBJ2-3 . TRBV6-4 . TGTGCCAGCAGCGCCGGACGGACAGATACGCAGTATTTT CASSAGRTDTQYF
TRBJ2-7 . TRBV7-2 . TGTGCCAGCAGCTTTGGTCTAGGGGGCGAGCAGTACTTC CASSFGLGGEQYF
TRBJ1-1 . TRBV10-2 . TGCGCCAGCAGTGAGTGGGGGGGGGACACTGAAGCTTTCTTT CASSEWGGDTEAFF
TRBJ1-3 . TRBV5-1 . TGCGCCAGCAGCTTGGGTTTGAGCTCTGGAAACACCATATATTTT CASSLGLSSGNTIYF
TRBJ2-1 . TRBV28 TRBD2 TGTGCCAGCAGTTTAGTCACTAGCGGGAGCAATGAGCAGTTCTTC CASSLVTSGSNEQFF
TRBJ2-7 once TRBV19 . TGTGCCAGTAGTATAGGTAGCGGCCCCTACGAGCAGTACTTC CASSIGSGPYEQYF
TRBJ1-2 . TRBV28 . TGTGCCAGCAGTTTAGGTGCGTTGGGGGGCGCAGTTCATGGCTACACCTTC CASSLGALGGAVHGYTF
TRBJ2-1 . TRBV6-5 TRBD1 TGTGCCAGCAGGACCCGGGACAGGGAGTTCTTC CASRTRDREFF
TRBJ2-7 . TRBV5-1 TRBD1 TGCGCCAGCAGCCTCTCTGGTGGGACAGAAACCTACGAGCAGTACTTC CASSLSGGTETYEQYF
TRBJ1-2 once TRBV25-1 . TGTGCCAGCAGTGATCACGGATATGGCTACACCTTC CASSDHGYGYTF
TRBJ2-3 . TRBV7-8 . TGTGCCAGCAGCTTAAGGGACGGAAGACCAGATACGCAGTATTTT CASSLRDGRPDTQYF
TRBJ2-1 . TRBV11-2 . TGTGCCAGCAGCTTAGATCGGGTTCAGGGGATCCATGAGCAGTTCTTC CASSLDRVQGIHEQFF
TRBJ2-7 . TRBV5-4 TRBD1 TGTGCCAGCAGCCCGGGACAGGGGTTTTACGAGCAGTACTTC CASSPGQGFYEQYF
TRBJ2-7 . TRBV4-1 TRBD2 TGCGCCAGCAGCCAAGAACGTGGTAGCGGGAGCCACGAGCAGTACTTC CASSQERGSGSHEQYF
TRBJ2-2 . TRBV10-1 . TGCGCCAGCAGTGGACCGGGACAGAACACCGGGGAGCTGTTTTTT CASSGPGQNTGELFF
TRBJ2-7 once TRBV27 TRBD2 TGTGCCAGCAGACCTACTAGCGGCCCCTACGAGCAGTACTTC CASRPTSGPYEQYF
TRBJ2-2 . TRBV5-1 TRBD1 TGCGCCAGCAGCCCCGGGACAGGGGGGGTGTTGAACACCGGGGAGCTGTTTTTT CASSPGTGGVLNTGELFF
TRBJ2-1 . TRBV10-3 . TGTCTCACTGGGGAGCACTGGGGAGCGTCCCCGAAAGGGAAGTTCTTC CLTGEHWGASPKGKFF
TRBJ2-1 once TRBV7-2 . TGTGCCAGCAGCTTAGCGGGGCTAGCAGGCAATGAGCAGTTCTTC CASSLAGLAGNEQFF
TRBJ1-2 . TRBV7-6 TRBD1 TGTGCCAGCAGCCCGCGGACAGGTTATGGCTACACCTTC CASSPRTGYGYTF
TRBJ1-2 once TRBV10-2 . TGCGCCAGTGGAGACGGAGATGGCTACACCTTC CASGDGDGYTF
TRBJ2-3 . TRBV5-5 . TGTGCCAGCAGCTTGGTGAGGGGGGGCACAGATACGCAGTATTTT CASSLVRGGTDTQYF
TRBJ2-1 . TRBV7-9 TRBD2 TGTGCCAGCAGCCCTCGTCCGGGACTAGCGGAAACTTACAATGAGCAGTTCTTC CASSPRPGLAETYNEQFF
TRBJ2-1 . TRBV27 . TGTGCCAGCAGTTTAGGTTTTGATGAGCAGTTCTTC CASSLGFDEQFF
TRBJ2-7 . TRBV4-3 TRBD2 TGCGCCAGCAGCCAAGGACTAGCGGGAGCGGTGTGGGAGCAGTACTTC CASSQGLAGAVWEQYF
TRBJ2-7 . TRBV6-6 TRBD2 TGTGCCAGCAGTCGGGGACTAGCGGGAGACTACGAGCAGTACTTC CASSRGLAGDYEQYF
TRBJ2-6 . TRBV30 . TGTGCCTCTGACAGCTCTGGGGCCAACGTCCTGACTTTC CASDSSGANVLTF
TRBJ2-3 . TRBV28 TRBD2 TGTGCCAGCAGTTTACTTGGCGGGAGAGGGGCAGATACGCAGTATTTT CASSLLGGRGADTQYF
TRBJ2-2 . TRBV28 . TGTGCCAGCAGACCCACCGGGGATAATGGCGGGGAGCTGTTTTTT CASRPTGDNGGELFF
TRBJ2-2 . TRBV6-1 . TGTGCCAGCAGTGAAGTGAAAACCGGGGAGCTGTTTTTT CASSEVKTGELFF
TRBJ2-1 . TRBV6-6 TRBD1 TGTGCCAGCAGCCAAGGGACAGTAAGCTCCTACAATGAGCAGTTCTTC CASSQGTVSSYNEQFF
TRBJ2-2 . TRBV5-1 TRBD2 TGCGCCAGCAGTAGAGACCCGGGACTAGCGGTCTCGAACACCGGGGAGCTGTTTTTT CASSRDPGLAVSNTGELFF
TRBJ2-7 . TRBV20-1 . TGCAGTGCTCGCGCCGACTACGAGCAGTACTTC CSARADYEQYF
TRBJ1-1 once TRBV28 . TGTGCCAGCCTTACCCAGGGGAACACTGAAGCTTTCTTT CASLTQGNTEAFF
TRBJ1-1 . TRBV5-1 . TGCGCCAGCAGCCCAGGGACGGAAATTAACACTGAAGCTTTCTTT CASSPGTEINTEAFF
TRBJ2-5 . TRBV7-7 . TGTGCTAGCAGCTTATCCACTCAAGAGACCCAGTACTTC CASSLSTQETQYF
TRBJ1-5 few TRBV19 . TGTGCCAGTAGTATAGGGCCTGGAGTCAATCAGCCCCAGCATTTT CASSIGPGVNQPQHF